The sequence of this T cell receptor (beta chain) was determined in a study of CD8+ T cells in alopecia areata. After isolation, RNA underwent reverse transcription to generate cDNA as the sequencing template. Produced via immunoSEQ multiplex PCR; TCRdb's table is partial and in-frame only. Among 140,000 to 150,000 clones listed, 51% were seen once. This receptor was identified in a human donor with alopecia areata. The sequenced sample was CD4+ T cells sorted from blood, obtained at week 0.

CDR3 loop: CATSRDGTATDTQYF. The DNA for the CDR3 is TGTGCCACCAGCAGAGACGGGACTGCCACAGATACGCAGTATTTT. The chain joins TRBV15 to TRBJ2-3, with D tentatively TRBD2 (6 bases). The CDR3 runs to 15 residues. Germline V gene lookup returns CDR1 LNHNV and CDR2 YYDKDF (reference sequence). Trimming pared 0 bases from V and 2 bases from J, leaving 9 bases between.